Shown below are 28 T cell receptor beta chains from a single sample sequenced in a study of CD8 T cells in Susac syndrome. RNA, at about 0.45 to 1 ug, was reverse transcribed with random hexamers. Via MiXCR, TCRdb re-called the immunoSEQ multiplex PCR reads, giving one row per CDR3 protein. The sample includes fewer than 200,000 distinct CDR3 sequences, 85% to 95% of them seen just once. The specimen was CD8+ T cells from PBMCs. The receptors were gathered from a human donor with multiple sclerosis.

The CDR3 loop is CSARDQGLGYNEQFF. The DNA for the CDR3 is TGCAGTGCTAGAGATCAAGGCTTGGGGTACAATGAGCAGTTCTTC. This rearrangement joins TRBV20-1 to TRBJ2-1; D is ambiguous. Per the germline V gene, CDR1 is DFQATT and CDR2 is SNEGSKA (reference sequence). CDR3 length: 15 amino acids. Trimming stripped 0 bases from V and 4 bases from J, with 13 bases between.

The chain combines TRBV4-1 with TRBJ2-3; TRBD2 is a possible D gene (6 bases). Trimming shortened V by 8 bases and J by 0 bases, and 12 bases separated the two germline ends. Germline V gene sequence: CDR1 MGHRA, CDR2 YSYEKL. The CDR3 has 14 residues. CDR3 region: CASWAGWSTDTQYF. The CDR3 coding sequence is TGCGCCAGCTGGGCGGGATGGAGCACAGATACGCAGTATTTT.

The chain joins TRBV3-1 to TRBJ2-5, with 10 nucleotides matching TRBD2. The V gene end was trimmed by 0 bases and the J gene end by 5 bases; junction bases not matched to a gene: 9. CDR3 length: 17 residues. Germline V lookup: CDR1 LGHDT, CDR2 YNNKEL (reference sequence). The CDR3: CASSQDPSGGPMETQYF. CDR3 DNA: TGTGCCAGCAGCCAAGATCCTAGCGGGGGACCTATGGAGACCCAGTACTTC.

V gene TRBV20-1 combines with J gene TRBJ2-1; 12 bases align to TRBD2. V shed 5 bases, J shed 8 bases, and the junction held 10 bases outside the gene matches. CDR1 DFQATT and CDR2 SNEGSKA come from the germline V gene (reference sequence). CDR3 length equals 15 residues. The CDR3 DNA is TGCAGTGCTCTCTCGACTAGCGGGAGTTTCGATGAGCAGTTCTTC. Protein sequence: CSALSTSGSFDEQFF.

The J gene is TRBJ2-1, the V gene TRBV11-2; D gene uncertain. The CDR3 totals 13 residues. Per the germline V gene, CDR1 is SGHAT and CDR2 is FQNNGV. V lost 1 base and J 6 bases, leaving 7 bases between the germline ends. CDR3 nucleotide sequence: TGTGCCAGCAGCTTAGCTATGGGCAATGAGCAGTTCTTC. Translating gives CASSLAMGNEQFF.

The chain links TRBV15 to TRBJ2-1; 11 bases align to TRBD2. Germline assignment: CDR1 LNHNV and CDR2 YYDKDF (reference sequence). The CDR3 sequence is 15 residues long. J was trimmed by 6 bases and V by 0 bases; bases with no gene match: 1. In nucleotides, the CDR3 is TGTGCCACCAGCAGAGATCTAGCGGGAGGCAATGAGCAGTTCTTC. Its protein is CATSRDLAGGNEQFF.

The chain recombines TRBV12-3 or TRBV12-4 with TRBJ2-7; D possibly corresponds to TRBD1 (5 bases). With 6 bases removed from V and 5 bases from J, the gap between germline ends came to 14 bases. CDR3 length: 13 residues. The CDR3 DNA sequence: TGTGCCAGCAGCCAACCTCAGGGCCACGAGCAGTACTTC. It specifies CASSQPQGHEQYF.

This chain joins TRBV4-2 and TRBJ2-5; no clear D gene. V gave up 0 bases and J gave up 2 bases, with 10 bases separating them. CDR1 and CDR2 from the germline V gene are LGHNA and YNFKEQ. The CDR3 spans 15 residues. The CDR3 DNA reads TGTGCCAGCAGCCAAGAATACAGAAAACAAGAGACCCAGTACTTC. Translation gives CASSQEYRKQETQYF.

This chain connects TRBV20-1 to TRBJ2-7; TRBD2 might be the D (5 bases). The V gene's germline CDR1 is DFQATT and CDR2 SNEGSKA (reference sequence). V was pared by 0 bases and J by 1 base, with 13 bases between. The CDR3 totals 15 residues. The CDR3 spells CSAREDPTTSYEQYF. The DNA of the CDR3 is TGCAGTGCTAGAGAAGACCCGACTACTTCCTACGAGCAGTACTTC.

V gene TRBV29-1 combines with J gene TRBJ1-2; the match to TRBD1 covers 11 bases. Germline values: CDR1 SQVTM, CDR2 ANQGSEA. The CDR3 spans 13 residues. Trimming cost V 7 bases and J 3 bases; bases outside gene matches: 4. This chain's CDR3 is CSARTGGYYGYTF. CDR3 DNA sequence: TGCAGCGCCCGGACAGGGGGCTACTATGGCTACACCTTC.

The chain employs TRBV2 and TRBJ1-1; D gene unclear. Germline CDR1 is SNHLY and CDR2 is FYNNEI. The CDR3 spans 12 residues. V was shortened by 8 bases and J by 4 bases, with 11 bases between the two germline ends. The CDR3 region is CASPRTSTEAFF. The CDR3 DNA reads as TGTGCCAGCCCTAGGACCAGCACTGAAGCTTTCTTT.

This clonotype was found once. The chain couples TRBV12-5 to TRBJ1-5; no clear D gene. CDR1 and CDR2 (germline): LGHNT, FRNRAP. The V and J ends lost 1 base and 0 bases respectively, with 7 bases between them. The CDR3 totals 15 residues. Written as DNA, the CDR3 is TGTGCTAGTGGTTTGGGCCTATCTAGCAATCAGCCCCAGCATTTT. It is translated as CASGLGLSSNQPQHF.

CDR3 residues: CSAALAGEGISYEQYF. As DNA, the CDR3 is TGCAGTGCTGCCTTAGCGGGAGAGGGTATTTCCTACGAGCAGTACTTC. The V and J genes are TRBV20-1 and TRBJ2-7, with 9 bases aligning to TRBD2. The germline V gene has CDR1 DFQATT and CDR2 SNEGSKA (reference sequence). CDR3 length: 16 amino acids. With V trimmed by 5 bases and J by 1 base, 12 bases remained unmatched.

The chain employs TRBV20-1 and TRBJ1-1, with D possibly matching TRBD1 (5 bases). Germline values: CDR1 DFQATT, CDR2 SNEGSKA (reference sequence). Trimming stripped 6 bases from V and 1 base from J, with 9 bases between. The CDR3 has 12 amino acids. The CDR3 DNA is TGCAGTGCGGACCAGGGGAACACTGAAGCTTTCTTT. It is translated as CSADQGNTEAFF.

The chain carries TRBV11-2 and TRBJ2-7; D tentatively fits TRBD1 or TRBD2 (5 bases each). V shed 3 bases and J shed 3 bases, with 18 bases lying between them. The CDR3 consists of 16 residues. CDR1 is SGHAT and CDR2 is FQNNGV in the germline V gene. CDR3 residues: CASSLFGTKIFYEQYF. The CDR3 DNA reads TGTGCCAGCAGCTTGTTTGGGACCAAGATCTTCTACGAGCAGTACTTC.

The CDR3 protein is CASRAGLAAYNEQFF. The CDR3 DNA reads TGTGCCAGTAGAGCGGGACTAGCGGCTTACAATGAGCAGTTCTTC. The rearrangement links TRBV19 to TRBJ2-1; TRBD2 aligns across 11 bases. The V gene end was trimmed by 6 bases and the J gene end by 4 bases; junction bases not matched to a gene: 5. CDR1 LNHDA and CDR2 SQIVND come from the germline V gene (reference sequence). This CDR3 comprises 15 residues.

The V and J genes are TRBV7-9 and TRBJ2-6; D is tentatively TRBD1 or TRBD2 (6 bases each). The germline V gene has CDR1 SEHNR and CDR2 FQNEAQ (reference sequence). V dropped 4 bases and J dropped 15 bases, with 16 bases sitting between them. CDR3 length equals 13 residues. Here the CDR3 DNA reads TGTGCCAGCAGCTCCCATGTAGCGGACAGCCTGACTTTC. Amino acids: CASSSHVADSLTF.

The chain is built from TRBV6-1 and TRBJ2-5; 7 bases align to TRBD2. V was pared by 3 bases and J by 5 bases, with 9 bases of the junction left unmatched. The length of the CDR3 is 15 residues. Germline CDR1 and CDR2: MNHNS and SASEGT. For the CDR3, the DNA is TGTGCCAGCAGTGAGGCAGGGTTGCGGGGGGAGACCCAGTACTTC. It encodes CASSEAGLRGETQYF.

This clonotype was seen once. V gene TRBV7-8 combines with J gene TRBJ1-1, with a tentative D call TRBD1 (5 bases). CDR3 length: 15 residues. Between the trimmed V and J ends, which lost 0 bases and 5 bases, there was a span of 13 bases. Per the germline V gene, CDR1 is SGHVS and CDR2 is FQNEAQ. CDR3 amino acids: CASSLAGRLRTEAFF. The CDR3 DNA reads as TGTGCCAGCAGCTTAGCGGGACGGCTGAGGACTGAAGCTTTCTTT.

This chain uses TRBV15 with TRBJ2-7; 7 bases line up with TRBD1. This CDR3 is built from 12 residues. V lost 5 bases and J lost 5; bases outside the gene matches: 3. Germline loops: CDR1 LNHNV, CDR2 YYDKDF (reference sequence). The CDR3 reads CATSADRDEQYF. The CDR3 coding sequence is TGTGCCACCAGCGCCGACAGGGACGAGCAGTACTTC. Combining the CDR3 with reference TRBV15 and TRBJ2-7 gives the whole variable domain DAMVIQNPRYQVTQFGKPVTLSCSQTLNHNVMYWYQQKSSQAPKLLFHYYDKDFNNEADTPDNFQSRRPNTSFCFLDIRSPGLGDTAMYLCATSADRDEQYFGPGTRLTVT.

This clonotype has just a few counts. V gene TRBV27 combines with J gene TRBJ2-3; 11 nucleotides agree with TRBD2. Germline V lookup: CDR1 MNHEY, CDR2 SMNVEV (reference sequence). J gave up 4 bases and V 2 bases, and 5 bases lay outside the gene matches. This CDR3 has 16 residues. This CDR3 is CASSLRLAGGPDTQYF. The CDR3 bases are TGTGCCAGCAGTTTAAGGCTAGCGGGGGGCCCAGATACGCAGTATTTT.

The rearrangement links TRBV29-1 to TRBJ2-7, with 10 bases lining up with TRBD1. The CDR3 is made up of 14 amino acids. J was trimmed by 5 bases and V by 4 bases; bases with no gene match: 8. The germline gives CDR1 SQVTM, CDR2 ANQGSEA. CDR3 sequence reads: CSVVAGTGVHEQYF. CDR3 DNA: TGCAGCGTTGTGGCCGGGACAGGGGTCCACGAGCAGTACTTC.

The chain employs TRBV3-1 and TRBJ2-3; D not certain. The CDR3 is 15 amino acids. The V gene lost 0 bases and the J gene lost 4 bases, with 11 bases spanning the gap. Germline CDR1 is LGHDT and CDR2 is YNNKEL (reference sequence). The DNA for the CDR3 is TGTGCCAGCAGCCAAGATCTGGGTTGGGCAGATACGCAGTATTTT. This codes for CASSQDLGWADTQYF.

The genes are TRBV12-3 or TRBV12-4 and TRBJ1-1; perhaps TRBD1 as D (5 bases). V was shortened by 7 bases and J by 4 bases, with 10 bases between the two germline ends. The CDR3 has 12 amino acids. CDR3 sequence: CASTQGRTEAFF. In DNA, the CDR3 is TGTGCCAGCACCCAGGGACGCACTGAAGCTTTCTTT.

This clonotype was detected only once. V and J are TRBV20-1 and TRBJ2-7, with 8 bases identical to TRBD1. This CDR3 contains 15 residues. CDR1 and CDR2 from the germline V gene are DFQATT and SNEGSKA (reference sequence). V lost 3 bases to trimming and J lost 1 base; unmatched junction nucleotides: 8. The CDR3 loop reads CSARDDRGLSYEQYF. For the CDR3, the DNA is TGCAGTGCTAGGGATGACAGGGGCCTATCCTACGAGCAGTACTTC.

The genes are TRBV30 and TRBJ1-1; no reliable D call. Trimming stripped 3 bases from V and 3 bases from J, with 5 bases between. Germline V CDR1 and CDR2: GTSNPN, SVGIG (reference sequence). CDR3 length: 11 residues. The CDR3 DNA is TGTGCCTGGAGGATATACACTGAAGCTTTCTTT. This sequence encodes CAWRIYTEAFF.

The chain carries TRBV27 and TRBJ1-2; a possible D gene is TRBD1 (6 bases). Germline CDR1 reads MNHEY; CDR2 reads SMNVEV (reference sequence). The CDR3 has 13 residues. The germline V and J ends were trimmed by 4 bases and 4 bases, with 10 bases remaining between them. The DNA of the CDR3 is TGTGCCAGCAGTTCACTGGACAGCTATGGCTACACCTTC. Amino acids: CASSSLDSYGYTF.

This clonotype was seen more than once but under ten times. This chain's CDR3 is CASSQLREGPVNIQYF. For the CDR3, the DNA is TGTGCCAGCAGCCAGTTGAGAGAGGGGCCGGTGAACATTCAGTACTTC. The chain joins TRBV3-1 to TRBJ2-4; D might be TRBD1 or TRBD2, each matching 5 bases. CDR1 and CDR2 from the germline V gene are LGHDT and YNNKEL (reference sequence). Trimming removed 3 bases from V and 7 bases from J, with 19 bases in between. The CDR3 loop spans 16 amino acids.